This T cell receptor beta chain was documented in a study of B cell selection in AIRE deficiency. Regulatory T cells were sorted as CD4+CD25hiCD127low/negative cells. Study observations and caveats: Shared Treg sequences were biased toward short CDR3s with few non-templated nucleotide insertions. Around 31% of healthy-shared Treg sequences were found among patient Tconv cells. Patient Tconv and Treg cells showed healthy-like TCRBV usage, CDR3 length, diversity. With only TCRbeta sequenced, less than 45% of shared healthy Treg sequences overlapped Tconv.

Sequencing used immunoSEQ multiplex PCR; TCRdb keeps in-frame clones, though not all of them. The data show about 15,000 clones, 85% to 95% seen once. Note on this clone: Antigen specificity is unknown.

The CDR3 is 12 amino acids. Between the trimmed V and J ends, which lost 7 bases and 4 bases, there was a span of 8 bases. Per germline, CDR1 MNHNS and CDR2 SASEGT. The specimen sequenced was Tregs sorted from PBMCs. This chain links TRBV6-1 with TRBJ1-5; D not resolved. This sequence originates from a human donor with AIRE deficiency. The DNA of the CDR3 is TGTGCCAGCAAGACTTTAAATCAGCCCCAGCATTTT. Translation gives CASKTLNQPQHF.